The 21 T cell receptor beta chains below come from one sample, sequenced in a study of T cell responses to AZD1222 COVID-19 vaccine. Clones were read by immunoSEQ multiplex PCR, and TCRdb kept only the in-frame ones, dropping some. The sample lists tens of thousands of clones; roughly 93% were seen once. The specimen was peripheral blood, collected on day 0 of AZD1222 vaccination. The receptors originated from an adult in good health.

This rearrangement joins TRBV6-6 to TRBJ1-2, with TRBD1 as a possible D gene (5 bases). The CDR3 consists of 13 residues. The V end was cut by 6 bases, the J end by 1 base, with 9 bases between. Germline-derived CDR1 and CDR2 are MNHNY and SVGAGI (reference sequence). CDR3 DNA: TGTGCCAGCAGGTCGGGGGGTAACTATGGCTACACCTTC. Amino acids: CASRSGGNYGYTF.

This clone was counted between two and nine times. The V call is TRBV2, the J call TRBJ1-1; D uncertain. The germline CDR1 and CDR2 sequences are SNHLY and FYNNEI. There are 12 residues in the CDR3. Trimming shortened V by 4 bases and J by 9 bases, and 12 bases separated the two germline ends. The CDR3 region has the DNA TGTGCCAGCAGTGTTACGGCCGAAAAAGCTTTCTTT. Translation gives CASSVTAEKAFF. Combining the CDR3 with reference TRBV2 and TRBJ1-1 gives the whole variable domain EPEVTQTPSHQVTQMGQEVILRCVPISNHLYFYWYRQILGQKVEFLVSFYNNEISEKSEIFDDQFSVERPDGSNFTLKIRSTKLEDSAMYFCASSVTAEKAFFGQGTRLTVV.

V and J are TRBV5-4 and TRBJ1-2; D is unclear. The CDR3 spans 14 residues. V lost 4 bases and J lost 7, with 17 bases in between. Germline V lookup: CDR1 SGHNT, CDR2 YYREEE (reference sequence). This CDR3 is CASSNLVSGFGYTF. The CDR3 coding sequence is TGTGCCAGCAGCAATTTGGTGTCTGGCTTTGGCTACACCTTC.

This sequence joins TRBV7-3 and TRBJ2-1; 7 bases map to TRBD2. The CDR3 has 15 residues. With V trimmed by 5 bases and J by 0 bases, 4 bases remained unmatched. Looked up from germline, CDR1 is SGHTA and CDR2 is FQGTGA. As DNA, the CDR3 is TGTGCCAGCAGCCCCGGGGGGAGCTCCTACAATGAGCAGTTCTTC. Translated: CASSPGGSSYNEQFF.

The genes are TRBV3-1 (or the pseudogene TRBV3-2) and TRBJ1-3; D might be TRBD1 (5 bases). The CDR3 extends over 16 amino acids. The germline CDR1 and CDR2 sequences are LGHDT and YNNKEL (reference sequence). V was clipped by 6 bases and J by 2 bases, with 17 bases between them. CDR3 loop: CASRPAPTVTGNTIYF. DNA for the CDR3: TGTGCCAGCAGACCCGCTCCGACAGTTACTGGAAACACCATATATTTT.

The rearrangement uses TRBV29-1 and TRBJ1-1; D call uncertain. CDR3 length: 12 amino acids. The V end lost 3 bases, the J end lost 0 bases, and 5 bases lay between the germline ends. CDR1 and CDR2 from the germline V gene are SQVTM and ANQGSEA. CDR3 sequence reads: CSVDPVNTEAFF. The CDR3 DNA reads as TGCAGCGTTGACCCTGTGAACACTGAAGCTTTCTTT.

The V call is TRBV2, the J call TRBJ2-7; 11 nucleotides line up with TRBD1. Germline values: CDR1 SNHLY, CDR2 FYNNEI. Losses at the gene ends were 6 bases for V and 2 bases for J; bases not matched to a gene: 3. The CDR3 has 14 residues. The CDR3 nucleotides are TGTGCCAGCAGGTGGACAGGGGGCGCCTACGAGCAGTACTTC. It yields the protein CASRWTGGAYEQYF.

V gene TRBV6-5 combines with J gene TRBJ2-1; 10 bases align to TRBD2. CDR3 length: 15 residues. The junction had 15 bases not matched to a gene; V was cut back by 11 bases and J by 8 bases. The germline CDR1 and CDR2 sequences are MNHEY and SVGAGI. In DNA form, the CDR3 reads TGTGCCCCCGGGGGGAGCGGGGGGGCCCCCTATGAGCAGTTCTTC. This codes for CAPGGSGGAPYEQFF.

This chain connects TRBV5-6 to TRBJ1-1, with 7 bases lining up with TRBD1. The CDR3 loop spans 18 amino acids. The junction had 13 bases not matched to a gene; V was cut back by 1 base and J by 1 base. Per germline, CDR1 SGHDT and CDR2 YYEEEE. The CDR3 sequence is CASSLIPSSGGRNTEAFF. DNA of the CDR3: TGTGCCAGCAGCTTGATTCCTTCGTCAGGGGGAAGGAACACTGAAGCTTTCTTT.

This rearrangement joins TRBV28 to TRBJ1-5, with TRBD1 as a possible D gene (5 bases). In germline, CDR1 is MDHEN, CDR2 SYDVKM. This CDR3 spans 12 amino acids. V lost 6 bases and J lost 4, with 7 bases in between. As DNA, the CDR3 is TGTGCCAGCAGACAGGAAAATCAGCCCCAGCATTTT. It translates to CASRQENQPQHF.

The V gene is TRBV14, the J gene TRBJ1-5; the D is unclear. CDR1 and CDR2 (germline): SGHDN, FVKESK. The V and J ends lost 0 bases and 0 bases respectively, with 0 bases between them. The CDR3 runs to 13 residues. CDR3 sequence: CASSQDSNQPQHF. The CDR3 region has the DNA TGTGCCAGCAGCCAAGATAGCAATCAGCCCCAGCATTTT.

The chain links TRBV6-6 to TRBJ2-2; tentative D call: TRBD1 (5 bases). V lost 6 bases and J lost 0, with 14 bases in between. The CDR3 covers 16 residues. From germline, CDR1 is MNHNY and CDR2 SVGAGI (reference sequence). Here the CDR3 reads CASRDDRYANTGELFF. Here the CDR3 DNA reads TGTGCCAGCAGGGACGACAGATATGCGAACACCGGGGAGCTGTTTTTT.

The rearrangement links TRBV9 to TRBJ1-5; no clear D gene. With 0 bases removed from V and 0 bases from J, the gap between germline ends came to 7 bases. Germline V gives CDR1 SGDLS, CDR2 YYNGEE. This CDR3 has 15 amino acids. The CDR3 nucleotides are TGTGCCAGCAGCGTAGGTCAGAATAGCAATCAGCCCCAGCATTTT. It encodes CASSVGQNSNQPQHF.

J is TRBJ1-1 and V is TRBV7-3; D is unresolved. Trimming removed 3 bases from V and 1 base from J, with 6 bases in between. CDR1 and CDR2 (germline): SGHTA, FQGTGA. The CDR3 is 13 amino acids. CDR3 sequence reads: CASSFNPNTEAFF. CDR3 sequence (DNA): TGTGCCAGCAGCTTTAACCCGAACACTGAAGCTTTCTTT. Full variable domain (remainder filled in from reference TRBV7-3 and TRBJ1-1): GAGVSQTPSNKVTEKGKYVELRCDPISGHTALYWYRQSLGQGPEFLIYFQGTGAADDSGLPNDRFFAVRPEGSVSTLKIQRTERGDSAVYLCASSFNPNTEAFFGQGTRLTVV.

To note about this clone: Other nucleotide sequences from this sample produce the same CDR3. This rearrangement joins TRBV6-5 to TRBJ1-1; no firm D call. V was trimmed by 0 bases and J by 1 base, leaving 6 bases between them. This CDR3 has 14 amino acids. Germline CDR1 is MNHEY and CDR2 is SVGAGI. The CDR3 sequence is CASSYSAQNTEAFF. For the CDR3, the DNA is TGTGCCAGCAGTTACTCGGCACAGAACACTGAAGCTTTCTTT.

The V gene is TRBV4-2, the J gene TRBJ1-3; 10 nucleotides agree with TRBD1. Trimming cost V 1 base and J 0 bases; bases outside gene matches: 0. The germline CDR1 and CDR2 sequences are LGHNA and YNFKEQ. This CDR3 is built from 16 residues. CDR3 protein: CASSQGTGGSGNTIYF. CDR3 DNA: TGTGCCAGCAGCCAAGGGACAGGGGGCTCTGGAAACACCATATATTTT.

V and J are TRBV6-4 and TRBJ2-1; 12 bases map to TRBD2. V trimming: 5 bases; J trimming: 8 bases; junction bases outside the gene matches: 7. The CDR3 length is 15 residues. Germline V gene sequence: CDR1 MRHNA, CDR2 SNTAGT. The CDR3 is CASSKLAGGGYEQFF. CDR3 nucleotide sequence: TGTGCCAGCAGTAAACTAGCGGGGGGAGGGTATGAGCAGTTCTTC.

This chain joins TRBV30 and TRBJ1-3, with D maybe TRBD1 (6 bases). The CDR3 runs to 14 residues. Germline V gene lookup returns CDR1 GTSNPN and CDR2 SVGIG (reference sequence). V was pared by 3 bases and J by 2 bases, with 11 bases between. The CDR3 reads CAWRLGGTGNTIYF. In DNA form, the CDR3 reads TGTGCCTGGAGGCTAGGGGGGACTGGAAACACCATATATTTT.

The V gene is TRBV2, the J gene TRBJ1-2; D ambiguous. V was cut by 3 bases and J by 5 bases, with 7 bases left in between. This CDR3 region has 12 residues. Germline V gene lookup returns CDR1 SNHLY and CDR2 FYNNEI. The CDR3 DNA sequence: TGTGCCAGCAGTGACTTGGGGTATGGCTACACCTTC. It yields the protein CASSDLGYGYTF. The full variable domain, rest sourced from reference TRBV2 and TRBJ1-2, is EPEVTQTPSHQVTQMGQEVILRCVPISNHLYFYWYRQILGQKVEFLVSFYNNEISEKSEIFDDQFSVERPDGSNFTLKIRSTKLEDSAMYFCASSDLGYGYTFGSGTRLTVV.

CDR3 in amino acids: CASSFQPNTGELFF. The CDR3 region has the DNA TGTGCCAGCAGTTTTCAACCAAACACCGGGGAGCTGTTTTTT. V and J are TRBV6-2 or TRBV6-3 and TRBJ2-2; the D is unclear. Trimming shortened V by 4 bases and J by 2 bases, and 8 bases separated the two germline ends. The CDR3 length is 14 residues. Germline lookup yields CDR1 MNHEY and CDR2 SVGEGT.

The chain carries TRBV25-1 and TRBJ1-4; D is ambiguous. Deletions cut 3 bases from V and 6 bases from J, with 14 bases between. This CDR3 has 15 amino acids. CDR1 MGHDK and CDR2 SYGVNS come from the germline V gene. The CDR3 region is CASSDGVQTYEKLFF. Here the CDR3 DNA reads TGTGCCAGCAGTGATGGAGTACAGACTTATGAAAAACTGTTTTTT.